This TCR beta chain was recovered during a study of post-analysis software for immune sequencing data. Study overall: Recorded subtypes: relapsing-remitting, secondary progressive, progressive-relapsing; some patients unannotated.

V lost 5 bases and J lost 4; bases outside the gene matches: 8. Germline V gene sequence: CDR1 LGHDT, CDR2 YNNKEL (reference sequence). The CDR3 extends over 16 amino acids. General study results and limits: For normalized Chao1 diversity, multiple sclerosis patients scored significantly lower than controls did. A few TRBV segments appeared more often in patients than in controls, and TRBV5-6, TRBV5-1 and TRBV20-1 were among these. Batch-matched samples strongly co-clustered by F measure.

This clonotype was observed a handful of times. Antigen: not known. Built from TCR beta cDNA, the libraries had unique molecular identifiers in them. About 500,000 cDNA molecules came from around 1 to 10 million T cells. TCRdb re-derived calls from the PCR reads in MiXCR, one entry per CDR3 protein. Of around 180,000 distinct CDR3 sequences listed, about 32% were seen once; the top ten hold 1.5%. The material sequenced was blood. The sequence was obtained from a girl aged 10-17 years with multiple sclerosis. The V gene is TRBV3-1, the J gene TRBJ1-3; 10 positions agree with TRBD1. CDR3 DNA: TGTGCCAGCAGCTTACCCGGGACAGGGGCCGGAAACACCATATATTTT. Translated: CASSLPGTGAGNTIYF. Filled out from reference TRBV3-1 and TRBJ1-3, the complete variable domain reads DTAVSQTPKYLVTQMGNDKSIKCEQNLGHDTMYWYKQDSKKFLKIMFSYNNKELIINETVPNRFSPKSPDKAHLNLHINSLELGDSAVYFCASSLPGTGAGNTIYFGEGSWLTVV.